This TCR beta chain was found in a study of cytomegalovirus exposure and HLA in healthy donors. In the PCR, 60 Vbeta and 13 Jbeta primers were used. Libraries were prepared by immunoSEQ multiplex PCR; TCRdb keeps only in-frame clonotypes and omits some of them. The data show some 30,000 clones, approximately 80% seen once. This CDR3 has 16 amino acids. Germline V gives CDR1 SGHRS, CDR2 YFSETQ. Trimming cost V 4 bases and J 0 bases; bases outside gene matches: 8. The TCR originated in a woman aged 18 to 35 in good health and CMV-seronegative. The chain carries TRBV5-1 and TRBJ2-3, with 7 bases matching TRBD2. The specimen was PBMCs. The chain's CDR3 is CASSLETSVSTDTQYF. The CDR3, as DNA: TGCGCCAGCAGCCTCGAAACTAGCGTTAGCACAGATACGCAGTATTTT.